This T cell receptor beta chain originates from a study of T-cell memory formation after mild COVID-19. Study observations and caveats: Certain responding clones were present in pre-infection memory, suggesting participation of cross-reactive memory.

One entry per CDR3 protein results from TCRdb running MiXCR on the 5' RACE reads. Of about 540,000 distinct CDR3 sequences listed, roughly 21% are singletons. Regarding this clonotype: Its antigen is not identified.

CDR1 is SQVTM and CDR2 is ANQGSEA in the germline V gene. Trimming left V 7 bases short and J 4 bases short, with 17 bases between. The CDR3 contains 13 residues. Sequenced input: PBMCs or a T cell subset sorted from them (not recorded which). The sequence derives from an adult woman who had mild COVID-19 (a few samples of this study predate the infection). Cell type and time point are not known. J is TRBJ2-7 and V is TRBV29-1; D is possibly TRBD1 or TRBD2 (6 bases each). CDR3 loop: CSAAGQGTYEQYF. The CDR3, as DNA: TGCAGCGCCGCGGGGCAGGGGACTTACGAGCAGTACTTC.